What follows are 20 T cell receptor beta chains derived from one specimen sequenced in a study of vaccination and CD4 T cells after COVID-19. These TCRs' antigens remain unknown. The treatment denotes: roughly nine-day PBMC culture with coronavirus spike peptide pools or control peptides (ViraFEST assay). The Oncomine TCR Beta short-read assay was applied to DNA of cultured CD4+ T cells. TCRdb redid the calling of the PCR reads with MiXCR, one entry per CDR3 protein. The sample has tens of thousands of distinct CDR3 sequences; 66% are singletons. Sequencing was carried out using CD4+ T cells from blood, cultured in vitro. These receptors all come from a human donor who had recovered from COVID-19.

This rearrangement joins TRBV2 to TRBJ1-1; 7 bases match TRBD1. CDR3 size: 14 residues. In germline, CDR1 is SNHLY, CDR2 FYNNEI. The V and J ends lost 8 bases and 1 base, in that order; junction bases with no gene match: 7. Here the CDR3 DNA reads TGTGCCAGCCTCTACAGGGGCGAGAACACTGAAGCTTTCTTT. It yields the protein CASLYRGENTEAFF.

In its sample, this clonotype was seen a few times. CDR3 loop: CASSQGKGGGLSGELFF. Here the CDR3 DNA reads TGTGCCAGCAGCCAAGGGAAGGGAGGGGGCCTTTCCGGGGAGCTGTTTTTT. The chain carries TRBV4-2 and TRBJ2-2; D could derive from TRBD1 or TRBD2 (7 bases each). The CDR3 is 17 amino acids. Trimming pared 1 base from V and 6 bases from J, leaving 18 bases between. CDR1 and CDR2 (germline): LGHNA, YNFKEQ.

The CDR3: CASSLKGGSNYGYTF. The CDR3 DNA follows: TGTGCCAGCAGCTTGAAGGGGGGATCTAACTATGGCTACACCTTC. The gene calls are TRBV5-4 and TRBJ1-2; maybe TRBD1 (6 bases). This CDR3 has 15 residues. Germline assignment: CDR1 SGHNT and CDR2 YYREEE (reference sequence). V lost 1 base and J lost 0, with 10 bases in between.

The gene calls are TRBV19 and TRBJ1-1; TRBD1 is a possible D gene (6 bases). Germline V lookup: CDR1 LNHDA, CDR2 SQIVND (reference sequence). The CDR3 covers 16 residues. The germline V and J ends were trimmed by 2 bases and 6 bases, with 19 bases remaining between them. The CDR3 nucleotides read TGTGCCAGTAGTATAAAAGTATGGCTCGGGGGCGCTGAAGCTTTCTTT. Translated, it gives CASSIKVWLGGAEAFF. The whole variable domain, remainder taken from reference TRBV19 and TRBJ1-1, is DGGITQSPKYLFRKEGQNVTLSCEQNLNHDAMYWYRQDPGQGLRLIYYSQIVNDFQKGDIAEGYSVSREKKESFPLTVTSAQKNPTAFYLCASSIKVWLGGAEAFFGQGTRLTVV.

A remark on this clonotype: One junction end disagrees with the germline gene, perhaps due to a read error. The genes are TRBV6-5 and TRBJ1-6; D is possibly TRBD1 (5 bases). Per germline, CDR1 MNHEY and CDR2 SVGAGI. This CDR3 region has 15 residues. In nucleotides, the CDR3 is TGTACCAGCAGTTACTCAGGGTCGAATAATTCACCCCTCCACTTT. Protein product: CTSSYSGSNNSPLHF.

In this sample, this clonotype turned up once. This chain connects TRBV6-2 or TRBV6-3 to TRBJ1-5; TRBD1 agrees at 8 bases. V lost 3 bases to trimming and J lost 2 bases; unmatched junction nucleotides: 6. The CDR3 consists of 16 residues. Germline assignment: CDR1 MNHEY and CDR2 SVGEGT. The CDR3 DNA is TGTGCCAGCAGTTATGGCAGGGGGCGCGGCAATCAGCCCCAGCATTTT. Translated, it gives CASSYGRGRGNQPQHF.

The chain joins TRBV6-2 or TRBV6-3 to TRBJ1-5; no clear D gene. The V gene's germline CDR1 is MNHEY and CDR2 SVGEGT. V lost 8 bases, J lost 5 bases, and 16 bases lay in between. This CDR3 is 14 amino acids long. The CDR3 DNA follows: TGTGCCAGCGGCCGTGGAGGGAGGGATCAGCCCCAGCATTTT. It yields the protein CASGRGGRDQPQHF.

This clonotype was recorded a few times. The rearrangement links TRBV6-1 to TRBJ1-5; D possibly corresponds to TRBD1 (6 bases). The CDR3 totals 17 residues. CDR1 is MNHNS and CDR2 is SASEGT in the germline V gene. The V gene lost 2 bases and the J gene lost 6 bases, with 20 bases spanning the gap. In DNA form, the CDR3 reads TGTGCCAGCAGTGAACGGATCTCGGGGGGCGGTCGTCAGCCCCAGCATTTT. This gives the protein CASSERISGGGRQPQHF.

DNA for the CDR3: TGCAGTGCTCCTCAACCTGACAGACCGAACACTGAAGCTTTCTTT. Its protein product is CSAPQPDRPNTEAFF. The chain employs TRBV20-1 and TRBJ1-1; D possibly corresponds to TRBD1 (5 bases). With 5 bases removed from V and 1 base from J, the gap between germline ends came to 17 bases. The CDR3 extends over 15 amino acids. Germline assignment: CDR1 DFQATT and CDR2 SNEGSKA (reference sequence).

V gene TRBV2 combines with J gene TRBJ2-7; 9 bases fit TRBD1. The V gene's germline CDR1 is SNHLY and CDR2 FYNNEI. The V gene end was trimmed by 5 bases and the J gene end by 6 bases; junction bases not matched to a gene: 14. There are 16 residues in the CDR3. CDR3 protein: CASSIPGQGPSGEQYF. DNA for the CDR3: TGTGCCAGCAGTATACCGGGACAGGGTCCCTCCGGCGAGCAGTACTTC.

V usage is TRBV5-4 and J usage is TRBJ1-1; 7 bases align to TRBD1. Germline CDR1 reads SGHNT; CDR2 reads YYREEE (reference sequence). This CDR3 contains 16 residues. With 4 bases clipped from V and 1 base from J, the junction kept 10 bases outside the gene matches. The CDR3 here is CASSRQGGRANTEAFF. Here the CDR3 DNA reads TGTGCCAGCAGCAGGCAGGGGGGACGGGCGAACACTGAAGCTTTCTTT.

The gene calls are TRBV7-2 and TRBJ2-3, with 9 bases matching TRBD2. Germline assignment: CDR1 SGHTA and CDR2 FQGNSA. The length of the CDR3 is 14 residues. J lost 2 bases, V lost 5 bases, and 2 bases had no gene match. CDR3 in amino acids: CASSPSGTTDTQYF. The CDR3 region has the DNA TGTGCCAGCAGCCCTAGCGGGACCACAGATACGCAGTATTTT.

The V and J genes are TRBV7-2 and TRBJ2-5, with D hard to call. The CDR3 is made up of 16 amino acids. Trimming pared 1 base from V and 4 bases from J, leaving 16 bases between. CDR1 and CDR2 (germline): SGHTA, FQGNSA. The CDR3 nucleotides are TGTGCCAGCAGCTTAGTATGGCGGCAGTCGTTAGAGACCCAGTACTTC. Translating it yields CASSLVWRQSLETQYF.

The CDR3 region is CAWRGGLDGKLFF. The DNA for the CDR3 is TGTGCCTGGAGGGGTGGCCTCGATGGGAAACTGTTTTTT. The rearrangement links TRBV30 to TRBJ1-4, with D unresolved. The CDR3 is made up of 13 amino acids. Trimming shortened V by 3 bases and J by 11 bases, and 16 bases separated the two germline ends. Germline CDR1 is GTSNPN and CDR2 is SVGIG (reference sequence).

V gene TRBV5-1 combines with J gene TRBJ2-3; 7 bases agree with TRBD1. The V and J ends lost 4 bases and 5 bases, in that order; junction bases with no gene match: 16. Germline CDR1 SGHRS, CDR2 YFSETQ. The length of the CDR3 is 17 residues. The CDR3 bases are TGCGCCAGCAGCGCCACAGGGGCGCGCCGGAACCTAGATACGCAGTATTTT. This translates into CASSATGARRNLDTQYF.

Only one count was recorded for this clonotype. V gene TRBV20-1 combines with J gene TRBJ2-4; D might be TRBD2 (6 bases). The germline V gene encodes CDR1 DFQATT and CDR2 SNEGSKA (reference sequence). This CDR3 spans 17 amino acids. Trimming took off 0 bases at V and 7 bases at J, with 22 bases between the two ends. In nucleotides, the CDR3 is TGCAGTGCTAGAGATGGTCTGGAGGGGCAGATTGGTAACATTCAGTACTTC. This encodes CSARDGLEGQIGNIQYF.

The rearrangement joins TRBV7-2 to TRBJ2-1; TRBD1 matches at 9 bases. Trimming cost V 3 bases and J 8 bases; bases outside gene matches: 8. Germline CDR1 is SGHTA and CDR2 is FQGNSA. The length of the CDR3 is 15 residues. CDR3 region: CASSLGQGSLYEQFF. DNA for the CDR3: TGTGCCAGCAGCTTGGGACAGGGTTCACTTTATGAGCAGTTCTTC.

This chain joins TRBV30 and TRBJ1-2, with 8 bases aligning to TRBD1. V trimming: 5 bases; J trimming: 4 bases; junction bases outside the gene matches: 9. The CDR3 spans 14 residues. The germline V gene has CDR1 GTSNPN and CDR2 SVGIG (reference sequence). The CDR3 nucleotides read TGTGCCTGGGACGCGGGACAGGAAAGCTATGGCTACACCTTC. This sequence encodes CAWDAGQESYGYTF.

V is TRBV6-2 or TRBV6-3 and J is TRBJ1-5; D is unclear. The CDR3 has 15 amino acids. Germline CDR1 reads MNHEY; CDR2 reads SVGEGT. Trimming stripped 4 bases from V and 4 bases from J, with 14 bases between. Written as DNA, the CDR3 is TGTGCCAGCAGTTTCGACACAGTTTCGAATCAGCCCCAGCATTTT. Its translation: CASSFDTVSNQPQHF.

The chain links TRBV24-1 to TRBJ2-7, with D perhaps TRBD1 (6 bases). In germline, CDR1 is KGHDR, CDR2 SFDVKD. Between the trimmed V and J ends, which lost 4 bases and 1 base, there was a span of 16 bases. The CDR3 is 16 residues long. The CDR3 DNA is TGTGCCACCAGTGAGCCCGACAGGAAGACTTCCTACGAGCAGTACTTC. Protein sequence: CATSEPDRKTSYEQYF.